The present T cell receptor (beta chain) was sequenced within a study of T cell changes during pregnancy in multiple sclerosis. Trimming pared 1 base from V and 0 bases from J, leaving 12 bases between. In germline, CDR1 is SEHNR, CDR2 FQNEAQ (reference sequence). The CDR3 length is 16 residues. This clone came up once. Some clones are missing from TCRdb's copy, which holds only in-frame ones; the method was immunoSEQ multiplex PCR. The data hold some 100,000 clones, with approximately 90% observed a single time. Sequenced here: peripheral blood, sampled after pregnancy. The clonotype comes from a female donor with multiple sclerosis, enrolled in a pregnancy study. The rearrangement uses TRBV7-9 and TRBJ2-5; a weak D match, TRBD2 (6 bases). The CDR3 region is CASSLGGRQDQETQYF. CDR3 nucleotides: TGTGCCAGCAGCTTAGGGGGGAGGCAGGACCAAGAGACCCAGTACTTC.